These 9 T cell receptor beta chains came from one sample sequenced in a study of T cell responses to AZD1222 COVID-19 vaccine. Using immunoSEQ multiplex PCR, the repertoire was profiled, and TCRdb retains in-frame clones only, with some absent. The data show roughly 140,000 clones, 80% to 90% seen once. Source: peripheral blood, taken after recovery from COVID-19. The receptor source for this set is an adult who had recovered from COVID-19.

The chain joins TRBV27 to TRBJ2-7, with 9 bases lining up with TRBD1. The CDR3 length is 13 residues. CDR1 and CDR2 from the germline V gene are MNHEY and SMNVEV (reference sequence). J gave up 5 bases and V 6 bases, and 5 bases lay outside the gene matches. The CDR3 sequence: CASRDRGTHEQYF. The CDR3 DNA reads TGTGCCAGCAGGGACAGGGGCACCCACGAGCAGTACTTC.

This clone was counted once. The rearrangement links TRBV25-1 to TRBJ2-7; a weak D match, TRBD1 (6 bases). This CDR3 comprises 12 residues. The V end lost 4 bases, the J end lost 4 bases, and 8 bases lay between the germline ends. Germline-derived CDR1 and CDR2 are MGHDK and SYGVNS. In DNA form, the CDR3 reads TGTGCCAGCAGTGCAGGGGCTTACGAGCAGTACTTC. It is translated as CASSAGAYEQYF.

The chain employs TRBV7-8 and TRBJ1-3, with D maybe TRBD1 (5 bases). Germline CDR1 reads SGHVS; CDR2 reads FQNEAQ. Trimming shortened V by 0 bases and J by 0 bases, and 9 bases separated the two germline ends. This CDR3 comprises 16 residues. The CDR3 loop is CASSLATGTSGNTIYF. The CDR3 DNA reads TGTGCCAGCAGCTTAGCTACAGGAACCTCTGGAAACACCATATATTTT.

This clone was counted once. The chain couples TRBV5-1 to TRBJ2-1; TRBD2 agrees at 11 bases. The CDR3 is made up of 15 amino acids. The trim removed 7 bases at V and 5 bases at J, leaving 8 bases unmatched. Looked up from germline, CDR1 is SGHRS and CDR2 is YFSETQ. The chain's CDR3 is CASGYRGLADNEQFF. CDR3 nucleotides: TGCGCCAGCGGCTACCGGGGACTAGCGGACAATGAGCAGTTCTTC.

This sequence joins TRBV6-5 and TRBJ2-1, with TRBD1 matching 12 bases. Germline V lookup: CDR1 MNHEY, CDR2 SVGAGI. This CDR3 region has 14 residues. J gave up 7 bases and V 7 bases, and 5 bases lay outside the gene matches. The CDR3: CASTRDRGRNEQFF. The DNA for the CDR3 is TGTGCCAGCACCCGGGACAGGGGGCGTAATGAGCAGTTCTTC.

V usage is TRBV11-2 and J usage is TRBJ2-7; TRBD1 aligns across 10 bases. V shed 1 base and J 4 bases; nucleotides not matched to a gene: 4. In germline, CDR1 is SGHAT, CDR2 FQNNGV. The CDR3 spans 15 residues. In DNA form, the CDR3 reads TGTGCCAGCAGCTTAGCCGGGACAGGGGTATACGAGCAGTACTTC. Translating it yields CASSLAGTGVYEQYF.

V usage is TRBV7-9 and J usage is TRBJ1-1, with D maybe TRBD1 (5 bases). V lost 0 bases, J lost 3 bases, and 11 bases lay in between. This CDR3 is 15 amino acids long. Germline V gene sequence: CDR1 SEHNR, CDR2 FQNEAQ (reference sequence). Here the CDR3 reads CASSLARGRDTEAFF. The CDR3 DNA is TGTGCCAGCAGCTTAGCGCGGGGCAGAGACACTGAAGCTTTCTTT.

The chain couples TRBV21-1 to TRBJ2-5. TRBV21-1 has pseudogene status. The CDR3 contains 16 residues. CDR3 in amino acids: CASSPSWGIDQETQYF. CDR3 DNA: TGTGCCAGCAGCCCGAGTTGGGGGATCGACCAAGAGACCCAGTACTTC.

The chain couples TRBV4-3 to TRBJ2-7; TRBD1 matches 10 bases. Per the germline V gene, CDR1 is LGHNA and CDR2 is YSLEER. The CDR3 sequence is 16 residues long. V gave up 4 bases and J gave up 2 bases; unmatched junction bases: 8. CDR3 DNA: TGCGCCAGCAGCCGAGGGATGGGGACAGGGGCCTACGAGCAGTACTTC. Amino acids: CASSRGMGTGAYEQYF.